One sample yielded the 17 T cell receptor beta chains listed below, sequenced in a study of read filtering for tumor transcriptome and immune sequencing. Molecular barcoded adaptors covering alpha/delta and beta/gamma chains were used on roughly 400 ng RNA. MiXCR, applied by TCRdb to the reads, yields one record per CDR3 protein. Of 45,000 to 55,000 distinct CDR3 sequences listed, 9.5% to 15% were seen once; the top ten hold more than 12%. The sequencing sample was made of a population of CD138-negative cells sorted from bone marrow. All receptors derive from a donor at least 40 years old with multiple myeloma.

This clonotype was seen a few times. With a much larger clone just one base away, this may be a read error. This chain joins TRBV6-1 and TRBJ1-2, with D possibly matching TRBD1 (5 bases). The CDR3 loop spans 13 amino acids. CDR1 and CDR2 from the germline V gene are MNHNS and SASEGT. CDR3 bases: TGTGCCAGCAGGCCGACAGTTAACTATGGCCACACCTTC. Encoded protein: CASRPTVNYGHTF.

This clonotype was seen at least ten times. The chain combines TRBV27 with TRBJ1-5; TRBD1 matches at 8 bases. Trimming removed 3 bases from V and 2 bases from J; junction bases left unmatched: 0. CDR3 size: 14 residues. Germline V gene lookup returns CDR1 MNHEY and CDR2 SMNVEV (reference sequence). This CDR3 is CASSLTGGNQPQHF. The CDR3 DNA reads TGTGCCAGCAGTTTGACAGGGGGCAATCAGCCCCAGCATTTT.

The chain recombines TRBV19 with TRBJ2-7; D is ambiguous. CDR1 is LNHDA, CDR2 SQIVND, per germline (reference sequence). This CDR3 has 14 amino acids. Between the trimmed V and J ends, which lost 6 bases and 5 bases, there was a span of 17 bases. CDR3 residues: CASRPDAALDEQYF. Here the CDR3 DNA reads TGTGCCAGTAGACCGGACGCAGCCCTGGACGAGCAGTACTTC.

The sample holds many counts of this clonotype. The rearrangement links TRBV21-1 to TRBJ2-6; the DNA was not compared with TRBD1, the D call given in the table. TRBV21-1 is deemed a pseudogene. The CDR3 runs 16 residues. The CDR3 sequence: CAGDRKPFSGANVLTF. DNA of the CDR3: TGTGCCGGGGACAGGAAGCCTTTCTCTGGGGCCAACGTCCTGACTTTC.

This clonotype was detected many times. The chain joins TRBV12-3 or TRBV12-4 to TRBJ2-7; 7 bases fit TRBD1. After removal of 5 bases from V and 6 bases from J, the junction contained 10 bases not matched to a gene. The CDR3 is made up of 14 amino acids. In nucleotides, the CDR3 is TGTGCCAGCAGTCCGACAGGGCCAGGGGGCGAGCAGTACTTC. Translation: CASSPTGPGGEQYF.

The table lists this clonotype with many counts. The chain is built from TRBV29-1 and TRBJ2-3, with D perhaps matching TRBD1 or TRBD2 (5 bases each). Germline CDR1 is SQVTM and CDR2 is ANQGSEA. V was cut by 6 bases and J by 2 bases, with 15 bases left in between. The CDR3 covers 14 residues. The CDR3 here is CSVDTGTLTDTQYF. CDR3 nucleotides: TGCAGCGTAGATACCGGGACCCTCACAGATACGCAGTATTTT.

The chain couples TRBV6-4 to TRBJ2-1; no reliable D call. Trimming took off 8 bases at V and 10 bases at J, with 18 bases between the two ends. Germline CDR1 MRHNA, CDR2 SNTAGT. The CDR3 is 13 amino acids. CDR3 coding DNA: TGTGCCAGCGTACCTACCGACGGCTTAGAGCAGTTCTTC. This sequence encodes CASVPTDGLEQFF.

This clonotype occurred many times. The rearrangement uses TRBV25-1 and TRBJ2-3; TRBD1 matches 8 bases. The CDR3 has 15 amino acids. V lost 3 bases to trimming and J lost 5 bases; unmatched junction nucleotides: 7. Germline assignment: CDR1 MGHDK and CDR2 SYGVNS. This CDR3 is CASSDGQGRKDTQYF. The DNA of the CDR3 is TGTGCCAGCAGTGACGGACAGGGTCGTAAAGATACGCAGTATTTT. Full variable domain (missing parts from reference TRBV25-1 and TRBJ2-3): EADIYQTPRYLVIGTGKKITLECSQTMGHDKMYWYQQDPGMELHLIHYSYGVNSTEKGDLSSESTVSRIRTEHFPLTLESARPSHTSQYLCASSDGQGRKDTQYFGPGTRLTVL.

This clonotype was counted ten times or more. The chain joins TRBV2 to TRBJ2-1, with D hard to call. CDR1 is SNHLY, CDR2 FYNNEI, per germline. This CDR3 has 10 residues. Trimming took off 11 bases at V and 10 bases at J, with 12 bases between the two ends. DNA for the CDR3: TGTGCCGGGCTGGAGTCAGAGCAGTTCTTC. It is translated as CAGLESEQFF. The full variable domain, with the rest looked up from reference TRBV2 and TRBJ2-1, is EPEVTQTPSHQVTQMGQEVILRCVPISNHLYFYWYRQILGQKVEFLVSFYNNEISEKSEIFDDQFSVERPDGSNFTLKIRSTKLEDSAMYFCAGLESEQFFGPGTRLTVL.

This clonotype was observed once. CDR3 loop: CASSYAGPSNQPQHF. CDR3 DNA: TGTGCCAGCAGTTACGCGGGTCCCAGCAATCAGCCCCAGCATTTT. This chain connects TRBV28 to TRBJ1-5, with no clear D. The CDR3 is made up of 15 amino acids. V lost 4 bases to trimming and J lost 1 base, with 11 bases between them. Germline CDR1 and CDR2: MDHEN and SYDVKM.

This clonotype was seen ten or more times. This chain uses TRBV29-1 with TRBJ2-7, with unresolved D. V shed 7 bases and J shed 5 bases, with 9 bases lying between them. Germline V gives CDR1 SQVTM, CDR2 ANQGSEA. There are 10 residues in the CDR3. The CDR3 sequence is CSGIFDEQYF. CDR3 nucleotide sequence: TGCAGCGGTATATTCGACGAGCAGTACTTC.

There are many counts of this clonotype. The rearrangement links TRBV7-9 to TRBJ2-5, with D perhaps TRBD2 (5 bases). The V gene's germline CDR1 is SEHNR and CDR2 FQNEAQ (reference sequence). The V end lost 9 bases, the J end lost 2 bases, and 13 bases lay between the germline ends. CDR3 length: 13 residues. CDR3 in amino acids: CASQRTLQETQYF. CDR3 coding DNA: TGTGCCAGTCAAAGGACTCTACAAGAGACCCAGTACTTC.

This chain uses TRBV20-1 with TRBJ2-5; 11 bases align to TRBD2. With 6 bases clipped from V and 3 bases from J, the junction kept 12 bases outside the gene matches. The germline CDR1 and CDR2 sequences are DFQATT and SNEGSKA (reference sequence). The CDR3 is 16 residues long. As DNA, the CDR3 is TGCAGTGCCGATCTAGCGGGAGGTAGGGTCGAAGAGACCCAGTACTTC. It encodes CSADLAGGRVEETQYF.

This clonotype was counted at least ten times. This chain uses TRBV7-2 with TRBJ2-7; 10 nucleotides align to TRBD1. The germline CDR1 and CDR2 sequences are SGHTA and FQGNSA. CDR3 length: 19 residues. V dropped 2 bases and J dropped 3; count of bases not matched to a gene: 16. In DNA, the CDR3 is TGTGCCAGCAGCTTACTTAGAGGATCTGGACAGGGGGTTCGCTACGAGCAGTACTTC. It codes for CASSLLRGSGQGVRYEQYF. Drawing the rest from reference TRBV7-2 and TRBJ2-7, the complete variable domain is GAGVSQSPSNKVTEKGKDVELRCDPISGHTALYWYRQSLGQGLEFLIYFQGNSAPDKSGLPSDRFSAERTGGSVSTLTIQRTQQEDSAVYLCASSLLRGSGQGVRYEQYFGPGTRLTVT.

The chain has TRBV20-1 and TRBJ1-3, with unresolved D. Trimming stripped 5 bases from V and 2 bases from J, with 13 bases between. This CDR3 is built from 14 residues. CDR1 and CDR2 (germline): DFQATT, SNEGSKA (reference sequence). CDR3 amino acids: CSAFPDGAGNTIYF. CDR3 coding DNA: TGCAGTGCTTTTCCCGACGGAGCTGGAAACACCATATATTTT.

This clonotype was counted many times. The CDR3: CASSRNTDTQYF. Here the CDR3 DNA reads TGTGCCAGCAGTCGCAACACAGATACGCAGTATTTT. The chain links TRBV6-6 to TRBJ2-3; D not certain. V was clipped by 5 bases and J by 2 bases, with 5 bases between them. The germline CDR1 and CDR2 sequences are MNHNY and SVGAGI (reference sequence). The CDR3 is made up of 12 amino acids.

Ten or more counts support this clonotype. This chain connects TRBV3-1 to TRBJ2-5, with D maybe TRBD2 (6 bases). The CDR3 is made up of 11 amino acids. Deletions cut 8 bases from V and 5 bases from J, with 9 bases between. Per germline, CDR1 LGHDT and CDR2 YNNKEL (reference sequence). The CDR3 DNA reads TGTGCCAGCCTCCGGGGGGAGACCCAGTACTTC. Protein sequence: CASLRGETQYF.